The next 17 T cell receptor beta chains were all read from a single sample in a study of cytotoxic CD8 clonotypes in ibrutinib-treated CLL. The protocol was immunoSEQ multiplex PCR, while the TCRdb copy is restricted to in-frame clones and leaves out a portion. The sample lists over 100,000 clones; approximately 83% were seen once. The sample was PBMCs, taken after 24 months of ibrutinib treatment. The receptors were gathered from a human donor with chronic lymphocytic leukemia.

The V call is TRBV7-2, the J call TRBJ2-7; D is perhaps TRBD2 (6 bases). The V gene lost 3 bases and the J gene lost 6 bases, with 15 bases spanning the gap. Germline CDR1 is SGHTA and CDR2 is FQGNSA. The CDR3 length is 14 residues. The CDR3: CASSLGLPVVEQYF. The CDR3 coding sequence is TGTGCCAGCAGCTTGGGACTTCCCGTGGTCGAGCAGTACTTC.

This sequence joins TRBV29-1 and TRBJ2-5, with D perhaps TRBD1 or TRBD2 (6 bases each). CDR1 and CDR2 from the germline V gene are SQVTM and ANQGSEA. Trimming removed 8 bases from V and 5 bases from J, with 15 bases in between. The CDR3 is 12 amino acids. Here the CDR3 reads CSSGGTKETQYF. DNA for the CDR3: TGCAGCTCTGGAGGGACAAAGGAGACCCAGTACTTC.

This clone was detected only once. The CDR3 loop reads CASSETLGRYEKLFF. The CDR3, as DNA: TGTGCCAGCAGTGAGACCTTGGGACGGTATGAAAAACTGTTTTTT. The chain uses TRBV2 and TRBJ1-4, with D perhaps matching TRBD1 (5 bases). The CDR3 is 15 residues long. Trimming left V 3 bases short and J 6 bases short, with 14 bases between. From germline, CDR1 is SNHLY and CDR2 FYNNEI.

The gene calls are TRBV14 and TRBJ2-3; possible D gene TRBD1, 6 bases. The CDR3 loop spans 14 amino acids. Deletions cut 6 bases from V and 1 base from J, with 11 bases between. CDR1 is SGHDN, CDR2 FVKESK, per germline. The CDR3 is CASRMAGGTDTQYF. The CDR3 coding sequence is TGTGCCAGCAGGATGGCAGGGGGCACAGATACGCAGTATTTT.

This clone is a singleton in its sample. The J gene is TRBJ2-3, the V gene TRBV20-1, with D maybe TRBD1 (6 bases). The CDR3 covers 11 residues. Germline V gene sequence: CDR1 DFQATT, CDR2 SNEGSKA (reference sequence). V lost 7 bases and J lost 1, with 6 bases in between. The CDR3 coding sequence is TGCAGTGAGGGGGGCACAGATACGCAGTATTTT. Encoded protein: CSEGGTDTQYF.

There are a few counts of this clone. Here the CDR3 reads CASSLYINAEAFF. The CDR3 nucleotides are TGTGCCAGCAGCTTATATATCAACGCTGAAGCTTTCTTT. This chain joins TRBV7-2 and TRBJ1-1; D gene ambiguous. CDR3 length: 13 residues. The germline V gene has CDR1 SGHTA and CDR2 FQGNSA. The V end was cut by 2 bases, the J end by 6 bases, with 10 bases between.

The rearrangement joins TRBV7-9 to TRBJ1-4; D is uncertain. Germline assignment: CDR1 SEHNR and CDR2 FQNEAQ (reference sequence). The V end lost 5 bases, the J end lost 2 bases, and 15 bases lay between the germline ends. The CDR3 consists of 16 residues. The DNA of the CDR3 is TGTGCCAGCAGCCAACCCTCCTCGGGGACTAATGAAAAACTGTTTTTT. Translation gives CASSQPSSGTNEKLFF.

The V and J genes are TRBV2 and TRBJ1-3, with D possibly being TRBD1 (5 bases). Germline lookup yields CDR1 SNHLY and CDR2 FYNNEI. The CDR3 consists of 16 residues. V lost 8 bases and J 0 bases, leaving 17 bases between the germline ends. The CDR3: CASCLGRSNSGNTIYF. The CDR3 coding sequence is TGTGCCAGCTGCTTGGGGCGGTCGAACTCTGGAAACACCATATATTTT.

The V and J genes are TRBV2 and TRBJ2-4; perhaps TRBD2 as D (5 bases). The CDR3 sequence is 14 residues long. Trimming left V 6 bases short and J 0 bases short, with 9 bases between. Germline-derived CDR1 and CDR2 are SNHLY and FYNNEI. CDR3 bases: TGTGCCAGCAGAACTAGTGGAGCCAAAAACATTCAGTACTTC. Translated, it gives CASRTSGAKNIQYF. Drawing the rest from reference TRBV2 and TRBJ2-4, the complete variable domain is EPEVTQTPSHQVTQMGQEVILRCVPISNHLYFYWYRQILGQKVEFLVSFYNNEISEKSEIFDDQFSVERPDGSNFTLKIRSTKLEDSAMYFCASRTSGAKNIQYFGAGTRLSVL.

V gene TRBV7-9 combines with J gene TRBJ1-3; weak D call: TRBD1 (5 bases). This CDR3 comprises 16 residues. V lost 5 bases, J lost 0 bases, and 14 bases lay in between. Germline-derived CDR1 and CDR2 are SEHNR and FQNEAQ (reference sequence). CDR3 loop: CASSPRPGTSGNTIYF. The CDR3 DNA is TGTGCCAGCAGCCCTAGGCCAGGGACCTCTGGAAACACCATATATTTT.

V usage is TRBV30 and J usage is TRBJ1-4, with D uncertain. The V gene lost 0 bases and the J gene lost 5 bases, with 13 bases spanning the gap. The germline gives CDR1 GTSNPN, CDR2 SVGIG (reference sequence). This CDR3 comprises 15 residues. CDR3 loop: CAWSVLKGPNEKLFF. The DNA for the CDR3 is TGTGCCTGGAGTGTATTGAAGGGCCCGAATGAAAAACTGTTTTTT.

The genes are TRBV7-9 and TRBJ2-3; 7 bases are shared with TRBD1. The V gene end was trimmed by 5 bases and the J gene end by 2 bases; junction bases not matched to a gene: 10. The CDR3 is 16 residues long. Germline-derived CDR1 and CDR2 are SEHNR and FQNEAQ (reference sequence). CDR3 residues: CASSPRTGRNTDTQYF. CDR3 DNA sequence: TGTGCCAGCAGCCCTAGGACAGGACGAAACACAGATACGCAGTATTTT. The entire variable domain, with the rest obtained from reference TRBV7-9 and TRBJ2-3, is as follows: DTGVSQNPRHKITKRGQNVTFRCDPISEHNRLYWYRQTLGQGPEFLTYFQNEAQLEKSRLLSDRFSAERPKGSFSTLEIQRTEQGDSAMYLCASSPRTGRNTDTQYFGPGTRLTVL.

This clone was picked up one time. The J gene is TRBJ2-2, the V gene TRBV30; 7 bases align to TRBD1. This CDR3 comprises 14 residues. Germline CDR1 and CDR2: GTSNPN and SVGIG (reference sequence). Trimming cost V 5 bases and J 0 bases; bases outside gene matches: 3. The CDR3 sequence is CAWSGGPNTGELFF. The DNA of the CDR3 is TGTGCCTGGTCAGGGGGACCGAACACCGGGGAGCTGTTTTTT.

The rearrangement links TRBV5-1 to TRBJ1-1; 7 nucleotides line up with TRBD1. The CDR3 covers 15 residues. CDR1 and CDR2 from the germline V gene are SGHRS and YFSETQ. V lost 4 bases and J lost 3; bases outside the gene matches: 9. For the CDR3, the DNA is TGCGCCAGCAGCGAAGGGGACAGACTGTACACTGAAGCTTTCTTT. As protein: CASSEGDRLYTEAFF.

This sequence joins TRBV28 and TRBJ2-1; 12 bases are shared with TRBD2. V was pared by 4 bases and J by 6 bases, with 7 bases of the junction left unmatched. This CDR3 has 16 amino acids. Germline V gene lookup returns CDR1 MDHEN and CDR2 SYDVKM. The CDR3 DNA sequence: TGTGCCAGCAGTTCACCCGCGGGACTAGCGGGCAATGAGCAGTTCTTC. Translated, it gives CASSSPAGLAGNEQFF. Full variable domain (missing parts from reference TRBV28 and TRBJ2-1): DVKVTQSSRYLVKRTGEKVFLECVQDMDHENMFWYRQDPGLGLRLIYFSYDVKMKEKGDIPEGYSVSREKKERFSLILESASTNQTSMYLCASSSPAGLAGNEQFFGPGTRLTVL.

V usage is TRBV6-1 and J usage is TRBJ2-3; 7 nucleotides match TRBD1. Germline V gene sequence: CDR1 MNHNS, CDR2 SASEGT. The CDR3 has 14 residues. After removal of 3 bases from V and 6 bases from J, the junction contained 6 bases not matched to a gene. CDR3 amino acids: CASSEGLGGDTQYF. The DNA of the CDR3 is TGTGCCAGCAGTGAGGGGCTAGGGGGCGATACGCAGTATTTT.

This rearrangement joins TRBV19 to TRBJ2-1; D is tentatively TRBD1 or TRBD2 (6 bases each). The CDR3 has 16 amino acids. CDR1 and CDR2 from the germline V gene are LNHDA and SQIVND (reference sequence). Trimming left V 11 bases short and J 5 bases short, with 25 bases between. CDR3 bases: TGTGCCTCTACCGGAGGGGGGTCGGTTCGGGACAATGAGCAGTTCTTC. This encodes CASTGGGSVRDNEQFF. Full variable domain (rest looked up from reference TRBV19 and TRBJ2-1): DGGITQSPKYLFRKEGQNVTLSCEQNLNHDAMYWYRQDPGQGLRLIYYSQIVNDFQKGDIAEGYSVSREKKESFPLTVTSAQKNPTAFYLCASTGGGSVRDNEQFFGPGTRLTVL.